This TCR beta chain came from a study of blood T cells in healthy people across ages. Overall study: In model experiments, template switching was able to capture about one barcoded beta molecule for every two T cells that were present.

A second PCR of 7 to 11 cycles used a sample-barcoded 5' primer and a J-beta primer mix. TCRdb reprocessed the 5' RACE reads via MiXCR and lists one record per CDR3 protein. The data show 1.5 million to 2 million distinct CDR3 sequences, 40% to 55% seen once. Trimming left V 4 bases short and J 8 bases short, with 11 bases between. The CDR3 has 12 residues. CDR1 is DFQATT and CDR2 is SNEGSKA in the germline V gene (reference sequence). The V and J genes are TRBV20-1 and TRBJ1-4; TRBD1 might be the D (6 bases). Sequencing input: blood. The sequence was obtained from a woman aged 40 to 55 in good health. The CDR3 loop is CSATDSTEKLFF. CDR3 bases: TGCAGTGCTACGGACAGTACGGAAAAACTGTTTTTT.